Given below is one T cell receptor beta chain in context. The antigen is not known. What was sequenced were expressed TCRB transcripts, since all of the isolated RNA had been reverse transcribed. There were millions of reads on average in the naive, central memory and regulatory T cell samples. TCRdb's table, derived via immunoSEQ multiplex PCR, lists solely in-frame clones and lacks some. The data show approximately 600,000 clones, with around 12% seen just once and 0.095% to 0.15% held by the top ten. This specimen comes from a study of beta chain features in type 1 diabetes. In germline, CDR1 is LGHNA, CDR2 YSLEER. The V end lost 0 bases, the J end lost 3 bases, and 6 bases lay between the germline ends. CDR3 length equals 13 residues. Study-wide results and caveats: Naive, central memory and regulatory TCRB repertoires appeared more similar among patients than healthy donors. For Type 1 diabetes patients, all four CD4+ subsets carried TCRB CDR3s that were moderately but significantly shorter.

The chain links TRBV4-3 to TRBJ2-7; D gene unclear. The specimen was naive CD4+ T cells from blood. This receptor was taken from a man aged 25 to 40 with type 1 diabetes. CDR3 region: CASSQDTRYEQYF. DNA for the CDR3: TGCGCCAGCAGCCAAGATACCCGCTACGAGCAGTACTTC.